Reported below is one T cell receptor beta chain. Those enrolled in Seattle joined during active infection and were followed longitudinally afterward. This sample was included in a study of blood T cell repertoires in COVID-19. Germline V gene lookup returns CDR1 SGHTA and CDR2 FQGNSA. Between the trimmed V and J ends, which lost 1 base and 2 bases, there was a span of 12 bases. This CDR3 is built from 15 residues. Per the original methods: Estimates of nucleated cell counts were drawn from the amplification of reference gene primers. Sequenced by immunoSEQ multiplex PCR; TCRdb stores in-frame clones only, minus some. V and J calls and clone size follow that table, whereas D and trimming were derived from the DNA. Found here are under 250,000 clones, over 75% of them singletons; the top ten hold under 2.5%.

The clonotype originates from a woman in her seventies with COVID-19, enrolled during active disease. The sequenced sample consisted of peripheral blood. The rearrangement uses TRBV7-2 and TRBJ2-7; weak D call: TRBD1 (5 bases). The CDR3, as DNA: TGTGCCAGCAGCTTAGGGGGCGCGATCGCCTACGAGCAGTACTTC. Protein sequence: CASSLGGAIAYEQYF. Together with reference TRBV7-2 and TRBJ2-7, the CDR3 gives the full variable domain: GAGVSQSPSNKVTEKGKDVELRCDPISGHTALYWYRQSLGQGLEFLIYFQGNSAPDKSGLPSDRFSAERTGGSVSTLTIQRTQQEDSAVYLCASSLGGAIAYEQYFGPGTRLTVT.